A single sample gave rise to the 19 T cell receptor beta chains below, sequenced in a study of T cells expressing NK-cell markers. TCRdb reprocessed the 5' RACE reads; each CDR3 protein has one entry and no DNA is given. The sample spans about 150,000 distinct CDR3 sequences; the ten largest clones claim roughly 35%. The source material was blood T cells: a sorted CD56 or NKG2C T cell subset, CD4+ or CD8+ T cells, or bulk PBMC T cells (not recorded which). The receptors stem from a woman in her 50s in good health.

This chain connects TRBV12-3 or TRBV12-4 to TRBJ2-5; the TRBD2 assignment by TCRdb is unverifiable without DNA. The CDR3 length is 15 residues. This CDR3 reads CASSFASGRNETQYF.

The genes are TRBV27 and TRBJ2-7; TCRdb indicates TRBD1, and absent DNA this call remains unverified. The germline CDR1 and CDR2 sequences are MNHEY and SMNVEV (reference sequence). The CDR3 runs to 16 residues. The CDR3 protein is CASSSSLQGSRYEQYF.

CDR3 amino acids: CASSYRIAPDLDNEKLFF. The V gene is TRBV6-6, the J gene TRBJ1-4; TCRdb's assignment of TRBD1 cannot be checked, as there is no DNA. CDR3 length: 18 amino acids. Germline V lookup: CDR1 MNHNY, CDR2 SVGAGI (reference sequence).

The chain combines TRBV5-1 with TRBJ2-2; TCRdb's D call of TRBD2 is untestable without DNA. The CDR3 spans 17 residues. The germline V gene has CDR1 SGHRS and CDR2 YFSETQ. The CDR3 here is CASSTVAGGPIDGELFF.

The chain carries TRBV18 and TRBJ2-6; TCRdb lists TRBD2, though no DNA is available to test this call. Germline V gene data show CDR1 as KGHSH and CDR2 as LQKENI. This CDR3 spans 15 amino acids. This CDR3 is CASSPPRQGSDVLTF.

V gene TRBV19 combines with J gene TRBJ2-3; there is no DNA to check the TCRdb D call of TRBD1. CDR1 and CDR2 from the germline V gene are LNHDA and SQIVND (reference sequence). This CDR3 has 13 residues. The CDR3 sequence: CASRKKGEDTQYF.

This rearrangement joins TRBV7-3 to TRBJ2-1; as DNA is missing, the TRBD2 call by TCRdb cannot be tested. Germline V gives CDR1 SGHTA, CDR2 FQGTGA. This CDR3 is built from 15 residues. CDR3: CASSLEAGGGNEQFF.

The chain uses TRBV11-2 and TRBJ2-3; TCRdb selects TRBD2, and the lack of DNA leaves this call unchecked. Looked up from germline, CDR1 is SGHAT and CDR2 is FQNNGV. CDR3 length equals 16 residues. This CDR3 reads CASRSRLSGGTDTQYF.

V is TRBV7-3 and J is TRBJ1-6; TCRdb selects TRBD1, and the lack of DNA leaves this call unchecked. CDR1 and CDR2 (germline): SGHTA, FQGTGA. CDR3 length equals 15 residues. CDR3 sequence: CASSPTGQGNSPLHF.

The V call is TRBV10-3, the J call TRBJ2-7; TCRdb picks TRBD2, but there is no DNA to check that call. CDR1 ENHRY and CDR2 SYGVKD come from the germline V gene. The length of the CDR3 is 18 residues. CDR3 region: CAISGGALGAGGDKKQYF.

This chain's CDR3 is CASSFPVSGQPTNEQFF. V gene TRBV5-1 combines with J gene TRBJ2-1; lacking DNA, the TRBD2 call made by TCRdb goes unchecked. This CDR3 has 17 amino acids. Germline values: CDR1 SGHRS, CDR2 YFSETQ. Together with reference TRBV5-1 and TRBJ2-1, the CDR3 gives the full variable domain: KAGVTQTPRYLIKTRGQQVTLSCSPISGHRSVSWYQQTPGQGLQFLFEYFSETQRNKGNFPGRFSGRQFSNSRSEMNVSTLELGDSALYLCASSFPVSGQPTNEQFFGPGTRLTVL.

The chain carries TRBV15 and TRBJ2-7; TCRdb outputs TRBD1, but without DNA this stays unchecked. The CDR3 is 15 residues long. Germline CDR1 is LNHNV and CDR2 is YYDKDF (reference sequence). CDR3 loop: CATSFRGIGWDEQYF.

The chain is built from TRBV5-1 and TRBJ2-2; TCRdb's D call of TRBD2 is untestable without DNA. CDR3 length: 14 amino acids. The germline gives CDR1 SGHRS, CDR2 YFSETQ. CDR3 protein: CARPFEGDTGELFF.

V usage is TRBV6-2 or TRBV6-3 and J usage is TRBJ1-1; TCRdb picks TRBD1, but there is no DNA to check that call. The CDR3 sequence is 19 residues long. Germline lookup yields CDR1 MNHEY and CDR2 SVGEGT. CDR3 sequence reads: CASSYSEGPGHLLNTEAFF.

The chain is built from TRBV27 and TRBJ2-1; TCRdb calls TRBD2, which cannot be checked without DNA. The CDR3 runs 15 residues. CDR1 is MNHEY, CDR2 SMNVEV, per germline (reference sequence). The CDR3 region is CASSFGLAMINEQFF.

This chain uses TRBV6-4 with TRBJ1-1; TCRdb's D gene call, TRBD1, goes unchecked for lack of DNA. The CDR3 has 12 amino acids. CDR1 MRHNA and CDR2 SNTAGT come from the germline V gene. The CDR3 reads CASSGSARVAFF.

The V call is TRBV5-1, the J call TRBJ2-7; the TRBD2 assignment by TCRdb is unverifiable without DNA. CDR1 and CDR2 from the germline V gene are SGHRS and YFSETQ. This CDR3 spans 17 amino acids. The CDR3 here is CASSLVGLGSAFYEQYF.

The rearrangement uses TRBV25-1 and TRBJ1-1; checking the TCRdb D call of TRBD1 is not possible without DNA. This CDR3 has 13 residues. The germline V gene encodes CDR1 MGHDK and CDR2 SYGVNS. The CDR3 region is CASTDSMNTEAFF.

This chain links TRBV6-5 with TRBJ2-3; TCRdb calls TRBD1, which cannot be checked without DNA. Per the germline V gene, CDR1 is MNHEY and CDR2 is SVGAGI. This CDR3 is built from 22 residues. This CDR3 reads CASSPRGGGRVVVAPSTDTQYF.